The TCR beta chain under discussion was sequenced for a study of blood T cell repertoires in COVID-19. Study details: Both acute and convalescent COVID-19 samples were obtained from the United States, Italy and Spain. T cells, B-cell-depleted T cells, or PBMCs provided the cDNA or gDNA that served as material.

As originally analysed: Amplification of reference gene primers was used by the study to estimate nucleated cell counts. The table came from immunoSEQ multiplex PCR; TCRdb's copy has only in-frame clones and leaves some out. V and J calls and clone size are given by that table; D and trimming were obtained from the DNA. Of approximately 470,000 clones listed, 75% to 90% are singletons. This CDR3 region has 15 residues. The V gene end was trimmed by 0 bases and the J gene end by 5 bases; junction bases not matched to a gene: 7. Germline CDR1 SGDLS, CDR2 YYNGEE. This chain connects TRBV9 to TRBJ2-7, with 8 nucleotides matching TRBD2. The specimen was peripheral blood. This sequence originates from a human donor in a cohort sampled during active COVID-19. The CDR3 sequence is CASSVVSSGRNEQYF. In DNA, the CDR3 is TGTGCCAGCAGCGTAGTTTCCAGCGGGAGAAACGAGCAGTACTTC.